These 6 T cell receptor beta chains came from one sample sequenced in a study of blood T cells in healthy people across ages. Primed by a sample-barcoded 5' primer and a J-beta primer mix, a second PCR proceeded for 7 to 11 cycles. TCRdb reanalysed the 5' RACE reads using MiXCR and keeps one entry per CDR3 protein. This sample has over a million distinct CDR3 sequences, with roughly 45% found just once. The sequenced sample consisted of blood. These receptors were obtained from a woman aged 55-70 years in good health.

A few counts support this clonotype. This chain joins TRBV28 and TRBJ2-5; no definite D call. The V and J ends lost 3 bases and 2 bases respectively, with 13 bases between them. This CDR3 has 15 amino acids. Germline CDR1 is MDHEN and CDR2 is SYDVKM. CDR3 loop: CASSFRQTTQETQYF. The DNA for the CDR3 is TGTGCCAGCAGTTTTAGGCAGACCACACAAGAGACCCAGTACTTC.

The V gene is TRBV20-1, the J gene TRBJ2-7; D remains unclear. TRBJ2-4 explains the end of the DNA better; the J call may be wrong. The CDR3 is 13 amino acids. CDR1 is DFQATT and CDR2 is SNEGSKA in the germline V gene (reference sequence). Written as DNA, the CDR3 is TGCAGTGCTCCTGGACCTACTCTGAACATTCAGTACTTC. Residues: CSAPGPTLNIQYF.

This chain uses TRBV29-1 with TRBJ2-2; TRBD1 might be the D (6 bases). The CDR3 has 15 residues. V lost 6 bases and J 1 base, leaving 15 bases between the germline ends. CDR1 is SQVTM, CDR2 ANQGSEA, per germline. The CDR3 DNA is TGCAGCGTCAAGCCGCCGGGACAGAACACCGGGGAGCTGTTTTTT. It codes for CSVKPPGQNTGELFF.

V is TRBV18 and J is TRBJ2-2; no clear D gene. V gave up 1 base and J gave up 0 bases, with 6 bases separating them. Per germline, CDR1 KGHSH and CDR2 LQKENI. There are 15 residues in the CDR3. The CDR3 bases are TGTGCCAGCTCACCACTGGGGACGAACACCGGGGAGCTGTTTTTT. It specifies CASSPLGTNTGELFF.

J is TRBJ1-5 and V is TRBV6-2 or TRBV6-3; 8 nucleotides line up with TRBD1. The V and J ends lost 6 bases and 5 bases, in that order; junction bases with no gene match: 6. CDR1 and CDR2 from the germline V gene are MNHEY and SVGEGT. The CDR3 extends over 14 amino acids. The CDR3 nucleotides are TGTGCCAGCAGACGTGGACAGGGCCATCAGCCCCAGCATTTT. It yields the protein CASRRGQGHQPQHF.

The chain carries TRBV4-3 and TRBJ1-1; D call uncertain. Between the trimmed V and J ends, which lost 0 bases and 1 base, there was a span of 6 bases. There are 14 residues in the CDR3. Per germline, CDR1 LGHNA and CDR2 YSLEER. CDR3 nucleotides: TGCGCCAGCAGCCAAGAGCGAGGGAACACTGAAGCTTTCTTT. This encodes CASSQERGNTEAFF.